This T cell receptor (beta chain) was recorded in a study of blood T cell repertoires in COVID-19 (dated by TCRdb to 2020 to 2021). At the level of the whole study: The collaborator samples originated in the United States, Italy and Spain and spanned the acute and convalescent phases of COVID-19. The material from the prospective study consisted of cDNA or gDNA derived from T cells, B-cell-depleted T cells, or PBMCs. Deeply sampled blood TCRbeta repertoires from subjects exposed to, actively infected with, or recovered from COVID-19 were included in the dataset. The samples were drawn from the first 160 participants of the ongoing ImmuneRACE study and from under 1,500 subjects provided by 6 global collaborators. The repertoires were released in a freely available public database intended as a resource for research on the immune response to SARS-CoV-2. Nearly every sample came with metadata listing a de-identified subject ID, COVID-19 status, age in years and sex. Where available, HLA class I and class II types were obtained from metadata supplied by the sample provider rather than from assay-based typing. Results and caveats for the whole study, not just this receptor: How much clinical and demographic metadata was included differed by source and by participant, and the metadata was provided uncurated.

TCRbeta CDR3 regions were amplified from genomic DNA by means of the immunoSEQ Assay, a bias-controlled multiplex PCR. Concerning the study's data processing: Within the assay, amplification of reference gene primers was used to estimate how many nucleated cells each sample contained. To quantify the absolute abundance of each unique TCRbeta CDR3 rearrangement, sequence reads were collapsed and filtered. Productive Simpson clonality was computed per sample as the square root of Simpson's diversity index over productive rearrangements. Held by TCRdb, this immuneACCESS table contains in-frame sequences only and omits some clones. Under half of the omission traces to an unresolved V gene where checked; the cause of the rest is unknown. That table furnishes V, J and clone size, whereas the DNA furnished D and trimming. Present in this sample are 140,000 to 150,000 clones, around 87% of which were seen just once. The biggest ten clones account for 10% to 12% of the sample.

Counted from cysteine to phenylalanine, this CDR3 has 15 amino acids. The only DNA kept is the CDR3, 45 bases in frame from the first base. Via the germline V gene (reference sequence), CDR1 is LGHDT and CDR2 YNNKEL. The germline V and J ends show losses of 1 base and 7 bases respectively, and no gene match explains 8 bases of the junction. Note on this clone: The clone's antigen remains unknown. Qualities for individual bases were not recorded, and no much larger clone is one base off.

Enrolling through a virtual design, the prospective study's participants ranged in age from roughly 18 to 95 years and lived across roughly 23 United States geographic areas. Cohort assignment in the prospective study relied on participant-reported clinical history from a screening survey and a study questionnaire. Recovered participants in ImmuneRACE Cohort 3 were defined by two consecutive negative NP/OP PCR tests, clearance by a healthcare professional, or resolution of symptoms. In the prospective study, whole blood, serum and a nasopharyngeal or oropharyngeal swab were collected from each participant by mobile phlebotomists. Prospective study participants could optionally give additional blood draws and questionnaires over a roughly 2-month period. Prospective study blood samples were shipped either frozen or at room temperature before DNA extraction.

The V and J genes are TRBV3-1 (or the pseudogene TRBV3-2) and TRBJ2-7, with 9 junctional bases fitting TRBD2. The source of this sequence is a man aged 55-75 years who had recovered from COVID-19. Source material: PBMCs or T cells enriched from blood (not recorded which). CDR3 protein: CASSQGGGRDEEQYF. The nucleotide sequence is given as TGTGCCAGCAGCCAAGGGGGCGGGAGGGATGAGGAGCAGTACTTC.